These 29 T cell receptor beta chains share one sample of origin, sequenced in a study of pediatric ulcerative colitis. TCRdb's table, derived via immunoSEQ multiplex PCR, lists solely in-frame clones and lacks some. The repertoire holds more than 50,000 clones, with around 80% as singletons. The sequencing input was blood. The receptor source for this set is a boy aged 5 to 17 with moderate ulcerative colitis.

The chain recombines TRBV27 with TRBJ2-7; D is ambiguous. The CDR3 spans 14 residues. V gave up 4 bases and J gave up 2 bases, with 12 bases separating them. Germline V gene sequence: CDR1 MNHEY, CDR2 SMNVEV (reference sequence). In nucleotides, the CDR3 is TGTGCCAGCAGTTCCTCGATAGGACCCTACGAGCAGTACTTC. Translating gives CASSSSIGPYEQYF.

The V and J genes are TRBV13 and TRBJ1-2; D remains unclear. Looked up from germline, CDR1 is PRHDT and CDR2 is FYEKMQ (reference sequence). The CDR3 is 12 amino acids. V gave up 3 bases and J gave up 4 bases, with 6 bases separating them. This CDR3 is CASSFRAYGYTF. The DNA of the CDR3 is TGTGCCAGCAGCTTTCGAGCCTATGGCTACACCTTC.

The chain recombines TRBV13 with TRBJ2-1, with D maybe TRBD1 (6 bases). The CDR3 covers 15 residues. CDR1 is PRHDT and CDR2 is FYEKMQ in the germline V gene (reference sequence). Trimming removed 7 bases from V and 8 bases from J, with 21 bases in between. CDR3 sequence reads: CASTDLWGPRDEQFF. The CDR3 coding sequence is TGTGCCAGCACCGATCTCTGGGGGCCCAGGGATGAGCAGTTCTTC.

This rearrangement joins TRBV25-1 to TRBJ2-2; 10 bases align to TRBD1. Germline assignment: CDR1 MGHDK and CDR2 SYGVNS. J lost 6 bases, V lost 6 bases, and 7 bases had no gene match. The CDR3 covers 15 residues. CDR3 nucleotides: TGTGCCAGCAGAGCCGGGACAGGGGAACCCGGGGAGCTGTTTTTT. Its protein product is CASRAGTGEPGELFF.

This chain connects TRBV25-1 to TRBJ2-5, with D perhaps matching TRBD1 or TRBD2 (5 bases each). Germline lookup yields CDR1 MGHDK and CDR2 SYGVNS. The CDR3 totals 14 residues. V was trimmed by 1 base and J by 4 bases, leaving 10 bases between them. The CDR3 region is CASSELLGPETQYF. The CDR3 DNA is TGTGCCAGCAGTGAATTGCTGGGACCAGAGACCCAGTACTTC.

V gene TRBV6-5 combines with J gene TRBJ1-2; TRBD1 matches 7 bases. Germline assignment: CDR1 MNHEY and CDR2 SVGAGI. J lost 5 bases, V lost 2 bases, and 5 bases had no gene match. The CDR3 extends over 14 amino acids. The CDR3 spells CASSYGDSFYGYTF. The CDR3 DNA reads TGTGCCAGCAGTTACGGGGACAGCTTTTATGGCTACACCTTC.

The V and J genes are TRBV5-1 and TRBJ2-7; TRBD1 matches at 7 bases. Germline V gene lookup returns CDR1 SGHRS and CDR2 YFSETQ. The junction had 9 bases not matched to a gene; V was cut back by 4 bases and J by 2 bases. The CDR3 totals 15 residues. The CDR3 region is CASSQWGQPTYEQYF. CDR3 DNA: TGCGCCAGCAGCCAATGGGGACAGCCCACCTACGAGCAGTACTTC.

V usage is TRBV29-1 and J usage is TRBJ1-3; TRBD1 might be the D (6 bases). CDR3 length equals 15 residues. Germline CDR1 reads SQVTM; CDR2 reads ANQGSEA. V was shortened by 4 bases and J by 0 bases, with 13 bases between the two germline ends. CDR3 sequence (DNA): TGCAGCGTTGCCGGGACACTCAGCTCTGGAAACACCATATATTTT. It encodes CSVAGTLSSGNTIYF.

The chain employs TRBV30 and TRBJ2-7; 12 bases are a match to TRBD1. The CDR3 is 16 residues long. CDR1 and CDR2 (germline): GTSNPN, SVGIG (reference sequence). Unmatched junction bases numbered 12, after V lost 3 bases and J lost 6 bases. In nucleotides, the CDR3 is TGTGCCTGGAGCGAAGACTCAGGGGACAGGGGGCTCGAGCAGTACTTC. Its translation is CAWSEDSGDRGLEQYF. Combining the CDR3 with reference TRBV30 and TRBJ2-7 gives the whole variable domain SQTIHQWPATLVQPVGSPLSLECTVEGTSNPNLYWYRQAAGRGLQLLFYSVGIGQISSEVPQNLSASRPQDRQFILSSKKLLLSDSGFYLCAWSEDSGDRGLEQYFGPGTRLTVT.

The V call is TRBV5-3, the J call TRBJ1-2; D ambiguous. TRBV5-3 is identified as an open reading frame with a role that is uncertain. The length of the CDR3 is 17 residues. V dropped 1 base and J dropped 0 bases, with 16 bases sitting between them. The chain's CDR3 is CARSLWQAPRSNYGYTF. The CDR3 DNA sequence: TGTGCCAGAAGCTTGTGGCAGGCACCTAGGTCTAACTATGGCTACACCTTC.

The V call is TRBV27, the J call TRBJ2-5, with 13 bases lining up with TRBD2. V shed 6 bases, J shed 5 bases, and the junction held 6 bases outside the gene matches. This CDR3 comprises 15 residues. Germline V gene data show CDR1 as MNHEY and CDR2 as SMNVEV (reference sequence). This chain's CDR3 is CASRRTSGSLETQYF. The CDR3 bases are TGTGCCAGCAGAAGGACTAGCGGGAGTTTGGAGACCCAGTACTTC.

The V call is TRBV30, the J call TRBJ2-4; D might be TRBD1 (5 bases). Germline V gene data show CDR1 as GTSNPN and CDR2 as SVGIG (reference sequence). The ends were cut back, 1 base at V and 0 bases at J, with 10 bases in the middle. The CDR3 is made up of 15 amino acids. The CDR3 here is CAWSGQRIAKNIQYF. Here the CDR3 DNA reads TGTGCCTGGAGTGGACAGCGTATAGCCAAAAACATTCAGTACTTC.

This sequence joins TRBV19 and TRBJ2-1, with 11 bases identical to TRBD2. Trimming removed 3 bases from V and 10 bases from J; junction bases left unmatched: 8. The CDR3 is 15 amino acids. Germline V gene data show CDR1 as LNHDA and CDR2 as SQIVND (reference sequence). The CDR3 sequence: CASSIVSGGAREQFF. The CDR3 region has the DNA TGTGCCAGTAGTATCGTTAGCGGGGGGGCCCGGGAGCAGTTCTTC. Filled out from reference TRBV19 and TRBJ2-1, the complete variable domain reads DGGITQSPKYLFRKEGQNVTLSCEQNLNHDAMYWYRQDPGQGLRLIYYSQIVNDFQKGDIAEGYSVSREKKESFPLTVTSAQKNPTAFYLCASSIVSGGAREQFFGPGTRLTVL.

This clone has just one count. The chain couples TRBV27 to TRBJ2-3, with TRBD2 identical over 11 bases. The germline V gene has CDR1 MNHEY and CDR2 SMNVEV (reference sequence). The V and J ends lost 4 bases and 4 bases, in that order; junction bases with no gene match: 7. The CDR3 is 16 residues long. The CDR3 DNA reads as TGTGCCAGCAGTTCAACCGGGACTAGCGGCCCAGATACGCAGTATTTT. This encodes CASSSTGTSGPDTQYF.

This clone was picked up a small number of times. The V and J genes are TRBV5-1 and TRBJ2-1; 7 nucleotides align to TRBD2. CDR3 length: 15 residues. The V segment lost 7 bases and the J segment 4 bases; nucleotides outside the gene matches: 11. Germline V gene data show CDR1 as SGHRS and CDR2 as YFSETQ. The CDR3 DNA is TGCGCCAGCGGGGAGGGGCAGAGAGCATACAATGAGCAGTTCTTC. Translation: CASGEGQRAYNEQFF.

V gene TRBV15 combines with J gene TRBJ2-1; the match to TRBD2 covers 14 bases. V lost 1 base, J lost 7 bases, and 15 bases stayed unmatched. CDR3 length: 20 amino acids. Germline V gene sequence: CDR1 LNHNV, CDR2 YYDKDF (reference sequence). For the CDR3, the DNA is TGTGCCACCAGCAGAGTACCGGGACTAGCGGGAGCCATCTTGAGGAATGAGCAGTTCTTC. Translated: CATSRVPGLAGAILRNEQFF.

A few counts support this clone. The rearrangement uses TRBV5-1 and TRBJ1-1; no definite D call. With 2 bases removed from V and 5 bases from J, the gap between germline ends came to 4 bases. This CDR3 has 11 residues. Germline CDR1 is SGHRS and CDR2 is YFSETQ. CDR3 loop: CASSFGTEAFF. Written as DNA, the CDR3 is TGCGCCAGCAGCTTCGGGACTGAAGCTTTCTTT.

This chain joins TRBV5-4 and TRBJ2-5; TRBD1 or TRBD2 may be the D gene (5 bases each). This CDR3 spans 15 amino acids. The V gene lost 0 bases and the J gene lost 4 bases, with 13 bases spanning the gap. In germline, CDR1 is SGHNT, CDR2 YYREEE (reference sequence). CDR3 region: CASSLGGKTRETQYF. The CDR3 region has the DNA TGTGCCAGCAGCTTGGGGGGGAAAACCCGAGAGACCCAGTACTTC.

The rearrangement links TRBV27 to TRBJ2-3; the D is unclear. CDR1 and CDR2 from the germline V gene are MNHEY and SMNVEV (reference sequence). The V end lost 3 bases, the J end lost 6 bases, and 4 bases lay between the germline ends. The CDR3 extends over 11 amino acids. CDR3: CASSLRDTQYF. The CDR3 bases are TGTGCCAGCAGTTTGCGGGATACGCAGTATTTT.

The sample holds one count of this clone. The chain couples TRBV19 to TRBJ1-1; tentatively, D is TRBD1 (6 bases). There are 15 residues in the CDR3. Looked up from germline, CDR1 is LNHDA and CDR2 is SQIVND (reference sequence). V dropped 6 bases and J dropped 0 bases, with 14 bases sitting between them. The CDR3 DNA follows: TGTGCCAGTAGACGCCTCGGACAGATGAACACTGAAGCTTTCTTT. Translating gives CASRRLGQMNTEAFF.

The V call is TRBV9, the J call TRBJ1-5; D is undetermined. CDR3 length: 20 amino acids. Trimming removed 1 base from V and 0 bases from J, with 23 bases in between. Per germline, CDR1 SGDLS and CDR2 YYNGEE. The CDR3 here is CASSVPAYSYRRFSNQPQHF. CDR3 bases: TGTGCCAGCAGCGTACCCGCTTATTCTTATAGACGGTTTAGCAATCAGCCCCAGCATTTT.

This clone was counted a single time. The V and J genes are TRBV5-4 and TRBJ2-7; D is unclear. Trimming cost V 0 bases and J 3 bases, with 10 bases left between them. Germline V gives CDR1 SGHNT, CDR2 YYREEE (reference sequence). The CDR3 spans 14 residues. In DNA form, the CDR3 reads TGTGCCAGCAGCTTGGTATCTCCGAACTACGAGCAGTACTTC. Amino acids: CASSLVSPNYEQYF.

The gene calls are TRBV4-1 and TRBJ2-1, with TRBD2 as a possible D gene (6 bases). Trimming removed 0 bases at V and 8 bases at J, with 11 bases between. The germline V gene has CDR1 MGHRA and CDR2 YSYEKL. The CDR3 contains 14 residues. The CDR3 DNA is TGCGCCAGCAGCCAAGATCGCACTAGCTATGAGCAGTTCTTC. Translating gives CASSQDRTSYEQFF.

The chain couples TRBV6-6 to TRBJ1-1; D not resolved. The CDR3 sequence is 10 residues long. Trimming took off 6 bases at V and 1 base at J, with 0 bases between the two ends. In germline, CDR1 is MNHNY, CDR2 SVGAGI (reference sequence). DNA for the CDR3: TGTGCCAGCAGGAACACTGAAGCTTTCTTT. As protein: CASRNTEAFF.

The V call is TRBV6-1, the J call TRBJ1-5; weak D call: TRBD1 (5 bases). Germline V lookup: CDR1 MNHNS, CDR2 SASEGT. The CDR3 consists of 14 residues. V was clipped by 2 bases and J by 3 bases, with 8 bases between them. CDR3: CASSERQSNQPQHF. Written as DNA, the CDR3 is TGTGCCAGCAGTGAACGACAGTCCAATCAGCCCCAGCATTTT.

Written as DNA, the CDR3 is TGTGCCAGCAGCAGGGGGCTAAACTATGGCTACACCTTC. Protein product: CASSRGLNYGYTF. The chain joins TRBV27 to TRBJ1-2; the match to TRBD1 covers 8 bases. CDR3 length: 13 amino acids. J gave up 2 bases and V 6 bases, and 2 bases lay outside the gene matches. CDR1 MNHEY and CDR2 SMNVEV come from the germline V gene (reference sequence).

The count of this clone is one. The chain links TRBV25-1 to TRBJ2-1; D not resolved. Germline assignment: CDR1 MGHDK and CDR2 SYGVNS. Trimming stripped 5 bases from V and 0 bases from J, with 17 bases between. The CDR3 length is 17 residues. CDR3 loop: CASSSAVAARSYNEQFF. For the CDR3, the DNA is TGTGCCAGCAGTAGTGCAGTGGCAGCTCGCTCCTACAATGAGCAGTTCTTC.

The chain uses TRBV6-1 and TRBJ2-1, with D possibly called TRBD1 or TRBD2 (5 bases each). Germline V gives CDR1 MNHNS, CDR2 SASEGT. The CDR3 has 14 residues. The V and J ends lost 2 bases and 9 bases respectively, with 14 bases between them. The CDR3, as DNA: TGTGCCAGCAGTGAATCCCACGAGAGGGGTGAGCAGTTCTTC. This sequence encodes CASSESHERGEQFF.

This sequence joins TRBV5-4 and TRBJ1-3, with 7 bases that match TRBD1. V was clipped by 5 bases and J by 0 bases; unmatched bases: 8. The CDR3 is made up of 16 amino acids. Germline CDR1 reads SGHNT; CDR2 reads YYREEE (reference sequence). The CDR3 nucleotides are TGTGCCAGCAGTTTATGGACAGGCAGCTCTGGAAACACCATATATTTT. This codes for CASSLWTGSSGNTIYF.